Listed below are T cell receptor beta chains from one sample, sequenced in a study of blood T cell repertoires in COVID-19. Some clones are missing from TCRdb's copy, which holds only in-frame ones; the method was immunoSEQ multiplex PCR. The sample gives 94,000 or so clones, 85% to 90% of which show up once; roughly 8.1% is in the top ten. The specimen sequenced was peripheral blood. These receptors were taken from a woman in her 70s with acute or convalescent COVID-19. CDR3s include the opening cysteine and the closing phenylalanine or tryptophan.

cdr3_aa: CSVMTGKITDTQYF
j_call: TRBJ2-3
v_call: TRBV29-1

cdr3_aa: CASSEGSSYEQYF
j_call: TRBJ2-7
v_call: TRBV6-4

cdr3_aa: CASSGQGLNTGELFF
j_call: TRBJ2-2
v_call: TRBV5-1

cdr3_aa: CASSSLAGAYNEQFF
j_call: TRBJ2-1
v_call: TRBV5-1

cdr3_aa: CASSTNIERGTDTQYF
j_call: TRBJ2-3
v_call: TRBV5-1

cdr3_aa: CASNQGNGNIQYF
j_call: TRBJ2-4
v_call: TRBV14

cdr3_aa: CASSRGLASEQYF
j_call: TRBJ2-7
v_call: TRBV7-3

cdr3_aa: CASRANRGNEKLFF
j_call: TRBJ1-4
v_call: TRBV19

cdr3_aa: CSVGSGMNTEAFF
j_call: TRBJ1-1
v_call: TRBV29-1

cdr3_aa: CASSAYRGEAFF
j_call: TRBJ1-1
v_call: TRBV19

cdr3_aa: CASSLGQGVEYEQYF
j_call: TRBJ2-7
v_call: TRBV5-1

cdr3_aa: CASSYSRGASDGYTF
j_call: TRBJ1-2
v_call: TRBV6-5

cdr3_aa: CAWSGQGSQPQHF
j_call: TRBJ1-5
v_call: TRBV30

cdr3_aa: CASSLQGAWEGYGYTF
j_call: TRBJ1-2
v_call: TRBV5-1

cdr3_aa: CASSATVGELFF
j_call: TRBJ2-2
v_call: TRBV9

cdr3_aa: CASSPAGTGYTEAFF
j_call: TRBJ1-1
v_call: TRBV18